This TCR beta chain was recorded in a study of beta chain features in type 1 diabetes. Study in general: The number of sorted cells examined across all samples was around 99 million.

Study conclusions and caveats: Among patients with Type 1 diabetes, TCRB CDR3s were moderately but significantly shorter in every one of the four CD4+ subsets. In comparison with healthy donors, patients had naive, central memory and Treg TCRB repertoires that appeared more similar.

This clone was recorded a few times. Its antigen is not identified. The study reverse transcribed the entire isolated RNA, so it sequenced expressed TCRB transcripts. TCRdb keeps only in-frame clones here, not all; method: immunoSEQ multiplex PCR. The sample records some 200,000 clones, more than 15% being singletons. The CDR3 consists of 15 residues. V lost 3 bases to trimming and J lost 6 bases; unmatched junction nucleotides: 10. CDR1 and CDR2 (germline): MDHEN, SYDVKM. The rearrangement uses TRBV28 and TRBJ2-7; 8 bases are shared with TRBD2. The origin of this receptor is a man aged 25 to 40 with type 1 diabetes. Input material: naive CD4+ T cells from blood. The CDR3 is CASSLDGRAPLEQYF. For the CDR3, the DNA is TGTGCCAGCAGTTTGGACGGGAGGGCCCCCCTCGAGCAGTACTTC.